Listed below are T cell receptor beta chains from one sample, sequenced in a study of blood T cell repertoires in COVID-19. TCRdb's table, derived via immunoSEQ multiplex PCR, lists solely in-frame clones and lacks some. Of about 240,000 clones in the sample, roughly 80% were seen once. Sequencing used peripheral blood. These receptors all come from a woman between 55 and 75 years old with active or convalescent COVID-19. The CDR3 runs from the conserved cysteine through the conserved F or W. The order of the fields is D gene, V gene, J gene, clone size, CDR3 DNA, CDR3 protein. A D gene is named only where the DNA matches it firmly. Rows give clone size only sometimes, using once, few, many, or a class for an expanded clone.

D gene: NA; V gene: TRBV4-3; J gene: TRBJ1-3; clone size: few; CDR3 DNA: TGCGCCAGCAGCCCTAGCCTTTCGACGCGTGGAAACACCATATATTTT; CDR3 protein: CASSPSLSTRGNTIYF
D gene: NA; V gene: TRBV18; J gene: TRBJ2-7; clone size: once; CDR3 DNA: TGTGCCAGCTCACCCCGACAGGAAAGCTCCTACGAGCAGTACTTC; CDR3 protein: CASSPRQESSYEQYF
D gene: NA; V gene: TRBV6-1; J gene: TRBJ2-5; clone size: NA; CDR3 DNA: TGTGCCAGCAGTGATTGGCAGGAGGGGACCCAGTACTTC; CDR3 protein: CASSDWQEGTQYF
D gene: TRBD1; V gene: TRBV6-5; J gene: TRBJ2-7; clone size: NA; CDR3 DNA: TGTGCCAGCAGAAGGGACAGGGCCTCCTACGAGCAGTACTTC; CDR3 protein: CASRRDRASYEQYF
D gene: TRBD1; V gene: TRBV2; J gene: TRBJ2-5; clone size: NA; CDR3 DNA: TGTGCCAGCGTCCGCCAAAGCACAGGGGGTGAAGAGACCCAGTACTTC; CDR3 protein: CASVRQSTGGEETQYF
D gene: TRBD1; V gene: TRBV2; J gene: TRBJ1-2; clone size: NA; CDR3 DNA: TGTGCCACCGGGACAGTCTATGGCTACACCTTC; CDR3 protein: CATGTVYGYTF
D gene: TRBD2; V gene: TRBV30; J gene: TRBJ2-7; clone size: NA; CDR3 DNA: TGTGCCTGGAGGCGGGAGGGGACAGACAGCTCCTACGAGCAGTACTTC; CDR3 protein: CAWRREGTDSSYEQYF
D gene: TRBD1; V gene: TRBV12-3/TRBV12-4; J gene: TRBJ1-5; clone size: once; CDR3 DNA: TGTGCCAGCAGTAGACAGGGTCAGCCCCAGCATTTT; CDR3 protein: CASSRQGQPQHF
D gene: NA; V gene: TRBV12-3/TRBV12-4; J gene: TRBJ1-2; clone size: NA; CDR3 DNA: TGTGCCAGCAGTTTCGGTGACTATGGCTACACCTTC; CDR3 protein: CASSFGDYGYTF
D gene: NA; V gene: TRBV5-4; J gene: TRBJ2-5; clone size: NA; CDR3 DNA: TGTGCCAGCAGCCCGGACAAAAAGCCCCAAGAGACCCAGTACTTC; CDR3 protein: CASSPDKKPQETQYF
D gene: NA; V gene: TRBV28; J gene: TRBJ2-7; clone size: NA; CDR3 DNA: TGTGCCAGCAGTGAGAGGGGGGGCGAGCAGTACTTC; CDR3 protein: CASSERGGEQYF
D gene: NA; V gene: TRBV2; J gene: TRBJ1-5; clone size: once; CDR3 DNA: TGTGCCAGCAGGGGACATCAGTCCTATAGCAATCAGCCCCAGCATTTT; CDR3 protein: CASRGHQSYSNQPQHF
D gene: NA; V gene: TRBV2; J gene: TRBJ1-5; clone size: few; CDR3 DNA: TGTGCCAGCACGGGGAGACATAGCAATCAGCCCCAGCATTTT; CDR3 protein: CASTGRHSNQPQHF
D gene: TRBD2; V gene: TRBV10-2; J gene: TRBJ2-1; clone size: NA; CDR3 DNA: TGCGCCAGCGGCACTAGCGGGGGTTACAATGAGCAGTTCTTC; CDR3 protein: CASGTSGGYNEQFF
D gene: NA; V gene: TRBV6-1; J gene: TRBJ1-4; clone size: NA; CDR3 DNA: TGTGCCAGCAGTGGGACAGAAGCTGGAGCAACTAATGAAAAACTGTTTTTT; CDR3 protein: CASSGTEAGATNEKLFF
D gene: TRBD1; V gene: TRBV7-9; J gene: TRBJ1-1; clone size: NA; CDR3 DNA: TGTGCCAGCAGCTTAGCGACAGGGGCCGGAAACACTGAAGCTTTCTTT; CDR3 protein: CASSLATGAGNTEAFF
D gene: TRBD2; V gene: TRBV11-3; J gene: TRBJ2-1; clone size: NA; CDR3 DNA: TGTGCCAGCAGCATCAGCGGGGGGACTTACAATGAGCAGTTCTTC; CDR3 protein: CASSISGGTYNEQFF
D gene: TRBD1; V gene: TRBV12-5; J gene: TRBJ2-5; clone size: NA; CDR3 DNA: TGTGCTAGTGGTTCCGTGGCTTTCGGTGACAGGGGTCCCCACACCCAGTACTTC; CDR3 protein: CASGSVAFGDRGPHTQYF
D gene: TRBD1; V gene: TRBV7-2; J gene: TRBJ2-1; clone size: NA; CDR3 DNA: TGTGCCAGCAGCATTCGCCGGGACAGGCGTTACAATGAGCAGTTCTTC; CDR3 protein: CASSIRRDRRYNEQFF
D gene: TRBD1; V gene: TRBV7-7; J gene: TRBJ2-2; clone size: NA; CDR3 DNA: TGTGCTAGCAGCCAAACGACAGGGCGGGCTAGGACCGGGGAGCTGTTTTTT; CDR3 protein: CASSQTTGRARTGELFF
D gene: TRBD1; V gene: TRBV9; J gene: TRBJ2-7; clone size: NA; CDR3 DNA: TGTGCCAGCAGCGTAGGACAGGGTTTTTCCTACGAGCAGTACTTC; CDR3 protein: CASSVGQGFSYEQYF
D gene: TRBD1; V gene: TRBV19; J gene: TRBJ1-1; clone size: NA; CDR3 DNA: TGTGCCAGTAGGGGACAGGCGAACACTGAAGCTTTCTTT; CDR3 protein: CASRGQANTEAFF
D gene: NA; V gene: TRBV5-1; J gene: TRBJ2-5; clone size: few; CDR3 DNA: TGCGCCAGCAGCCCCGGACACCTCGGGGAGACCCAGTACTTC; CDR3 protein: CASSPGHLGETQYF
D gene: NA; V gene: TRBV5-1; J gene: TRBJ1-1; clone size: NA; CDR3 DNA: TGCGCCAGCAGCTTGGATGGGCAGCAGAACACTGAAGCTTTCTTT; CDR3 protein: CASSLDGQQNTEAFF
D gene: TRBD1; V gene: TRBV12-3/TRBV12-4; J gene: TRBJ1-2; clone size: NA; CDR3 DNA: TGTGCCAGCAGTTTAAGGGACAGCTATGGCTACACCTTC; CDR3 protein: CASSLRDSYGYTF
D gene: NA; V gene: TRBV7-9; J gene: TRBJ1-1; clone size: NA; CDR3 DNA: TGTGCCAGCAGCTTAGGAGGGTCGAACACTGAAGCTTTCTTT; CDR3 protein: CASSLGGSNTEAFF
D gene: NA; V gene: TRBV7-9; J gene: TRBJ1-2; clone size: NA; CDR3 DNA: TGTGCCAGCACCCACCCTGGAACAGCTAACTATGGCTACACCTTC; CDR3 protein: CASTHPGTANYGYTF
D gene: NA; V gene: TRBV25-1; J gene: TRBJ2-5; clone size: once; CDR3 DNA: TGTGCCAGCAGTGAACCAGGGAAAGAGACCCAGTACTTC; CDR3 protein: CASSEPGKETQYF
D gene: NA; V gene: TRBV9; J gene: TRBJ1-3; clone size: NA; CDR3 DNA: TGTGCCAGCAGCGTGGCCTCTGGAAACACCATATATTTT; CDR3 protein: CASSVASGNTIYF
D gene: TRBD2; V gene: TRBV4-1; J gene: TRBJ2-3; clone size: NA; CDR3 DNA: TGCGCCAGCAGCCCTTTTAGCGGGGGGTTAGATACGCAGTATTTT; CDR3 protein: CASSPFSGGLDTQYF
D gene: TRBD1; V gene: TRBV4-1; J gene: TRBJ1-2; clone size: few; CDR3 DNA: TGCGCCAGCAGCCGCCAACTTGGGACAGGGGGAGGATATGGCTACACCTTC; CDR3 protein: CASSRQLGTGGGYGYTF
D gene: NA; V gene: TRBV2; J gene: TRBJ2-7; clone size: once; CDR3 DNA: TGTGCCAGCAGTGTGACAGCGCCTACTGGGGAGCAGTACTTC; CDR3 protein: CASSVTAPTGEQYF
D gene: NA; V gene: TRBV5-5; J gene: TRBJ1-5; clone size: NA; CDR3 DNA: TGTGCCAGCAGCTCCGGACAGCAGAATCAGCCCCAGCATTTT; CDR3 protein: CASSSGQQNQPQHF
D gene: NA; V gene: TRBV6-6; J gene: TRBJ2-5; clone size: NA; CDR3 DNA: TGTGCCAGCAGTCCTGAGGGCGGGATTATTTCCCAAGAGACCCAGTACTTC; CDR3 protein: CASSPEGGIISQETQYF
D gene: NA; V gene: TRBV6-6; J gene: TRBJ1-3; clone size: once; CDR3 DNA: TGTGCCAGCAGCCCAGGACAGCCTCCAAACACCATATATTTT; CDR3 protein: CASSPGQPPNTIYF
D gene: TRBD1; V gene: TRBV28; J gene: TRBJ2-7; clone size: NA; CDR3 DNA: TGTGCCAGCAGTCCCGGACAGGGCTCCGGGTGGTACTTC; CDR3 protein: CASSPGQGSGWYF
D gene: NA; V gene: TRBV6-5; J gene: TRBJ2-1; clone size: NA; CDR3 DNA: TGTGCCAGCAGTTACTCGGGCCCCAATGAGCAGTTCTTC; CDR3 protein: CASSYSGPNEQFF
D gene: NA; V gene: TRBV2; J gene: TRBJ1-3; clone size: NA; CDR3 DNA: TGTGCCAGCAGACGGCAGGGTATTGGAAACACCATATATTTT; CDR3 protein: CASRRQGIGNTIYF
D gene: NA; V gene: TRBV12-3/TRBV12-4; J gene: TRBJ2-3; clone size: once; CDR3 DNA: TGTGCCAGCAATATACAGGGTACAGATACGCAGTATTTT; CDR3 protein: CASNIQGTDTQYF
D gene: NA; V gene: TRBV9; J gene: TRBJ1-2; clone size: NA; CDR3 DNA: TGTGCCAGCAGCGTAGGATTTTTGGGCGGAGGGGAAGGCTACACCTTC; CDR3 protein: CASSVGFLGGGEGYTF
D gene: NA; V gene: TRBV5-1; J gene: TRBJ1-1; clone size: NA; CDR3 DNA: TGCGCCAGCAGCTTTGGGGAGTACGGCACTGAAGCTTTCTTT; CDR3 protein: CASSFGEYGTEAFF
D gene: NA; V gene: TRBV14; J gene: TRBJ2-1; clone size: NA; CDR3 DNA: TGTGCCAGCAGCCAAGAATACCTTCCCACGGTCAATGAGCAGTTCTTC; CDR3 protein: CASSQEYLPTVNEQFF
D gene: TRBD1; V gene: TRBV10-3; J gene: TRBJ1-2; clone size: NA; CDR3 DNA: TGTGCCATCGGTGGAGGACCAGGACAGGGGTATGGCTACACCTTC; CDR3 protein: CAIGGGPGQGYGYTF
D gene: NA; V gene: TRBV5-1; J gene: TRBJ2-5; clone size: NA; CDR3 DNA: TGCGCCAGCAGCTCACTTCAGGGGCAAGAGACCCAGTACTTC; CDR3 protein: CASSSLQGQETQYF
D gene: TRBD1; V gene: TRBV3-1/TRBV3-2; J gene: TRBJ1-2; clone size: NA; CDR3 DNA: TGTGCCAGCAGCCCAGGGGGCAGGGGGGGCTACACCTTC; CDR3 protein: CASSPGGRGGYTF
D gene: NA; V gene: TRBV7-2; J gene: TRBJ1-1; clone size: NA; CDR3 DNA: TGTGCCAGCAGCCTCAGAAGTATGAACACTGAAGCTTTCTTT; CDR3 protein: CASSLRSMNTEAFF
D gene: TRBD1; V gene: TRBV2; J gene: TRBJ1-2; clone size: NA; CDR3 DNA: TGTGCCAGCAGGGGGGGACAGGGAAACTACTATGGCTACACCTTC; CDR3 protein: CASRGGQGNYYGYTF
D gene: NA; V gene: TRBV4-1; J gene: TRBJ1-4; clone size: few; CDR3 DNA: TGCGCCAGCAGCCAAGATCTGGGGGGGGCTACTAATGAAAAACTGTTTTTT; CDR3 protein: CASSQDLGGATNEKLFF
D gene: TRBD1; V gene: TRBV7-6; J gene: TRBJ1-5; clone size: NA; CDR3 DNA: TGTGCCAGCAGCTTAGCGGCCGGGACAGGGTACCCATTTCAGCCCCAGCATTTT; CDR3 protein: CASSLAAGTGYPFQPQHF
D gene: NA; V gene: TRBV5-1; J gene: TRBJ2-7; clone size: NA; CDR3 DNA: TGCGCCAGCAGCCCGGGAAGGAATTTCAACGAGCAGTACTTC; CDR3 protein: CASSPGRNFNEQYF
D gene: TRBD1; V gene: TRBV2; J gene: TRBJ1-6; clone size: many; CDR3 DNA: TGTGCCAGCAGTGAAGCCGGGACAGGGACTAATTCACCCCTCCACTTT; CDR3 protein: CASSEAGTGTNSPLHF
D gene: NA; V gene: TRBV12-3/TRBV12-4; J gene: TRBJ2-1; clone size: NA; CDR3 DNA: TGTGCCAGCACCTTGGGACTGCTCAATGAGCAGTTCTTC; CDR3 protein: CASTLGLLNEQFF
D gene: NA; V gene: TRBV29-1; J gene: TRBJ1-2; clone size: NA; CDR3 DNA: TGCAGCGTTACCACAGCTGATGGCTACACCTTC; CDR3 protein: CSVTTADGYTF
D gene: TRBD1; V gene: TRBV6-2/TRBV6-3; J gene: TRBJ1-5; clone size: NA; CDR3 DNA: TGTGCCAGCAGTTCGAACAGGGGGAATCAGCCCCAGCATTTT; CDR3 protein: CASSSNRGNQPQHF
D gene: TRBD1; V gene: TRBV2; J gene: TRBJ1-4; clone size: NA; CDR3 DNA: TGTGCCAGCAGTAGGGACAGGTCTGATGAAAAACTGTTTTTT; CDR3 protein: CASSRDRSDEKLFF
D gene: TRBD2; V gene: TRBV19; J gene: TRBJ2-3; clone size: NA; CDR3 DNA: TGTGCCAGTAGTATATCGGAGCGGGGGGCCGGGGATACGCAGTATTTT; CDR3 protein: CASSISERGAGDTQYF
D gene: NA; V gene: TRBV7-3; J gene: TRBJ1-5; clone size: NA; CDR3 DNA: TGTGCCACTATGTTGTTCGGTACCAGGAGCAATCAGCCCCAGCATTTT; CDR3 protein: CATMLFGTRSNQPQHF